This T cell receptor (beta chain) originates from a study of shared clonotypes between healthy human individuals (dated by TCRdb to 2018 to 2020). Broadly, across the study: The cohort included three men and a couple of women between 18 and 49 years of age. For each donor, CD4 naive and CD4 memory were each given three plates, CD8 naive was given two plates, and CD8 memory was given one plate. To estimate repertoire size and how much clonotype sharing occurs between individuals, the study deeply sequenced the blood TCR repertoires of about five healthy adults. To increase sequencing depth and limit assay-specific biases, different laboratories used diverse techniques to prepare libraries and sequence TCR repertoires. Per donor, leukapheresis produced somewhere between about 0.8 and 9 billion PBMCs.

Using the deep immunoSEQ assay, TCR CDR3 regions were amplified from genomic DNA by multiplex PCR. For each cell subset, the extracted genomic DNA was distributed evenly across all wells of several immunoSEQ 96-well plates, and each plate served as one replicate. For sorted subsets, about 0.2 ug genomic DNA, equal to 30,000 to 35,000 T cell genomes, was loaded into each replicate PCR. Purified libraries were quantified with a Qubit 3.0 fluorometer, sized on a Bioanalyzer 2100, and re-quantified with the KAPA Library Quantification kit. Every immunoSEQ 96-well plate was sequenced on a dedicated single-read 150-cycle Illumina NextSeq 550 flow cell. The source study handled its data this way. Because only junctional sequences without quality scores were contained in the immunoSEQ output, filtering matching that applied to full-length reads could not be performed. To assign V/J genes and CDR3, sequences were annotated against IMGT germline references using PyIR, a Python wrapper for IgBLAST v1.9. Any read was removed if the V/J assignment was weak (E-value above 1e-6), the CDR3 was missing, or the read contained stop codons, out-of-frame junctions, or ambiguous translated residues. V3J clonotypes were defined as sequences sharing an identical inferred V gene, J gene, and CDR3 amino acid sequence. The percentage overlap between two repertoires was calculated by dividing the number of shared unique clonotypes by the size of the smaller repertoire. Richness of each repertoire was evaluated using RTK rarefaction, the Chao1 estimator, and Recon v2.1 estimates of unobserved clonotypes. For all TCRbeta clonotypes obtained by the gDNA method from a few donors, generation probabilities were computed with OLGA. TCRdb stores this immuneACCESS table with in-frame sequences only. Part of the clones is absent; in the studies checked, under half of the shortfall reflects unresolved V genes, and no reason is known for the rest. V and J calls plus clone size are reproduced from that table; the DNA served to infer D and trimming. The sample table lists some 2,400,000 clones, roughly 95% of them with a count of one. Together, the top ten hold more than 0.1% of the sample.

In regard to this clone: What antigen it recognizes has not been identified. No base qualities exist here, and no much larger clone lies one base off it. Other DNA sequences of this sample code for an identical CDR3.

Donors were healthy HIV-negative adults with no recently reported acute infections or vaccinations. Every donor was a Caucasian adult residing in Nashville, Tennessee, USA. Magnetic negative selection was used to enrich CD4+ T cells, after which naive cells were positively selected on CD45RA and the negative fraction became the memory subset. Blood was collected by leukapheresis, and PBMCs were isolated by Ficoll-Histopaque density gradient centrifugation and then cryopreserved in liquid nitrogen vapor phase. Analytical flow cytometry was used to check the purity and quantity of every magnetically sorted T cell population. Genomic DNA was isolated from each sorted fraction and quantified by UV absorbance on a Nanodrop 2000c. Study-wide conclusions, independent of this receptor: Clonotypes shared by all four sorted-subset donors showed higher generation probabilities than non-shared clonotypes. The genetic and exposure-history diversity represented was limited by the small number of donors. Sampling was limited to blood, and TCR repertoires in tissue likely differ from TCR repertoires in blood. Pairwise subsampling led to the expectation that sequencing depth would affect the degree of clonotype sharing among donors. Estimated clonotype richness was generally larger for naive than for memory subsets. Rarefaction of sorted-subset datasets indicated incomplete sequencing despite the large sequencing depth. About 5% of naive CD4, around 4% of naive CD8, about 2.4% of memory CD4, and more than 0.35% of memory CD8 clonotypes were shared across a few donors.

The trim is 1 base for V and 3 bases for J, with a gap of 7 bases between the germline ends. CDR1 SGHRS and CDR2 YFSETQ were looked up in the germline V gene. From cysteine to phenylalanine, the CDR3 is 13 amino acids long. The only DNA kept is the CDR3, 39 bases in frame from the first base. Here the chain combines TRBV5-1 and TRBJ1-1, with an unclear D gene assignment. This receptor was identified in a young man in good health. Source material: naive CD4+ T cells sorted from blood. The sample's cell subset or site, from its label and the paper: CD45RA+ positively selected. The CDR3 in this case is CASSLSGDTEAFF. The nucleotide sequence is TGCGCCAGCAGCTTGTCAGGAGACACTGAAGCTTTCTTT.